The 25 T cell receptor beta chains in this list originate from one sample, sequenced in a study of cytomegalovirus exposure and HLA in healthy donors. With 60 Vbeta and 13 Jbeta primers, the PCR was carried out. This table comes from immunoSEQ multiplex PCR, and its TCRdb copy is limited to in-frame clones, with some not included. The sample yields 220,000 or so clones, under 80% seen once. Sequencing was carried out using PBMCs. The receptors come from a woman younger than 45 in good health and CMV-seronegative.

The chain joins TRBV29-1 to TRBJ2-7, with TRBD1 identical over 8 bases. There are 13 residues in the CDR3. Trimming at V came to 4 bases and at J to 4 bases, leaving 6 bases not matched to a gene. CDR1 and CDR2 (germline): SQVTM, ANQGSEA. The CDR3 DNA follows: TGCAGCGTTGTTGGGACAGGCTTGTACGAGCAGTACTTC. It specifies CSVVGTGLYEQYF.

The chain uses TRBV5-4 and TRBJ2-1; 9 bases match TRBD2. The V and J ends lost 3 bases and 4 bases, in that order; junction bases with no gene match: 5. CDR1 is SGHNT, CDR2 YYREEE, per germline (reference sequence). The CDR3 is made up of 15 amino acids. The CDR3: CASSSLAGAYNEQFF. As DNA, the CDR3 is TGTGCCAGCAGCTCCTTAGCGGGGGCTTACAATGAGCAGTTCTTC.

This clone was picked up one time. This chain links TRBV7-9 with TRBJ1-1; a possible D gene is TRBD1 (5 bases). The CDR3 has 15 residues. Trimming removed 0 bases at V and 6 bases at J, with 14 bases between. Germline lookup yields CDR1 SEHNR and CDR2 FQNEAQ (reference sequence). This CDR3 reads CASSLAGRVFAEAFF. As DNA, the CDR3 is TGTGCCAGCAGCTTAGCCGGCAGGGTATTCGCTGAAGCTTTCTTT.

The genes are TRBV4-2 and TRBJ1-6; TRBD1 matches at 7 bases. The CDR3 contains 18 residues. Unmatched junction bases numbered 10, after V lost 5 bases and J lost 0 bases. Germline CDR1 is LGHNA and CDR2 is YNFKEQ. For the CDR3, the DNA is TGTGCCAGCAGCAGGGCCCAGGGACAGAGCTCCTATAATTCACCCCTCCACTTT. The encoded protein is CASSRAQGQSSYNSPLHF.

The chain employs TRBV6-1 and TRBJ2-1; TRBD2 might be the D (6 bases). The CDR3 spans 16 residues. Germline V gene data show CDR1 as MNHNS and CDR2 as SASEGT. The V end lost 1 base, the J end lost 5 bases, and 15 bases lay between the germline ends. Here the CDR3 reads CASSEGGGTLNNEQFF. The CDR3 DNA reads as TGTGCCAGCAGTGAAGGTGGCGGGACGTTAAACAATGAGCAGTTCTTC.

The chain couples TRBV19 to TRBJ1-1, with D tentatively TRBD1 (6 bases). This CDR3 spans 17 amino acids. CDR1 is LNHDA and CDR2 is SQIVND in the germline V gene (reference sequence). Trimming took 3 bases from V and 0 from J, leaving 17 bases between them. CDR3 residues: CASSMGGLAGVNTEAFF. The DNA of the CDR3 is TGTGCCAGTAGTATGGGGGGGTTGGCAGGGGTGAACACTGAAGCTTTCTTT.

To note about this clone: Relative to the germline gene, one junction end is altered; a read error may explain this. The rearrangement uses TRBV7-9 and TRBJ1-1, with a tentative D call TRBD1 (5 bases). CDR3 length equals 13 residues. In germline, CDR1 is SEHNR, CDR2 FQNEAQ (reference sequence). The CDR3 bases are TGTGCCAGCAGTCACGGGGGGAACGCTGAAGCTTTCTTT. Translated, it gives CASSHGGNAEAFF.

This clone came up a few times. The chain uses TRBV19 and TRBJ1-1, with D possibly matching TRBD1 (6 bases). CDR1 and CDR2 (germline): LNHDA, SQIVND (reference sequence). With 1 base removed from V and 5 bases from J, the gap between germline ends came to 14 bases. CDR3 size: 15 residues. As DNA, the CDR3 is TGTGCCAGTAGTATAGCGGCACAGGGCGGAACTGAAGCTTTCTTT. Translating it yields CASSIAAQGGTEAFF.

V usage is TRBV7-6 and J usage is TRBJ1-1; TRBD1 is a possible D gene (6 bases). Deletions cut 5 bases from V and 4 bases from J, with 17 bases between. CDR3 length: 15 residues. CDR1 is SGHVS, CDR2 FNYEAQ, per germline. CDR3 region: CASSPWDTSTTEAFF. The CDR3 coding sequence is TGTGCCAGCAGCCCCTGGGACACGTCGACCACTGAAGCTTTCTTT.

About this clone: A read error may account for a junction end that differs from germline. The gene calls are TRBV7-9 and TRBJ2-7, with D possibly TRBD2 on 5 matching bases. Germline loops: CDR1 SEHNR, CDR2 FQNEAQ (reference sequence). CDR3 length equals 14 residues. For the CDR3, the DNA is TGTTCCAGCAGTTTCGGGGTACACTCCTACGAGCAGTACTTC. As protein: CSSSFGVHSYEQYF.

This chain connects TRBV5-1 to TRBJ2-7, with D unresolved. Trimming cost V 1 base and J 3 bases, with 11 bases left between them. The CDR3 is 14 residues long. CDR1 and CDR2 from the germline V gene are SGHRS and YFSETQ. The CDR3 region is CASSLNGYDYEQYF. The CDR3 DNA follows: TGCGCCAGCAGCTTGAACGGGTATGACTACGAGCAGTACTTC. The whole variable domain, filled in from reference TRBV5-1 and TRBJ2-7, reads KAGVTQTPRYLIKTRGQQVTLSCSPISGHRSVSWYQQTPGQGLQFLFEYFSETQRNKGNFPGRFSGRQFSNSRSEMNVSTLELGDSALYLCASSLNGYDYEQYFGPGTRLTVT.

The rearrangement links TRBV7-2 to TRBJ2-7, with a possible D match to TRBD1 (5 bases). CDR1 is SGHTA, CDR2 FQGNSA, per germline. Trimming took off 0 bases at V and 2 bases at J, with 14 bases between the two ends. The CDR3 sequence is 16 residues long. For the CDR3, the DNA is TGTGCCAGCAGCTTAGCCTTGGGGCGTAGTACCTACGAGCAGTACTTC. Translation: CASSLALGRSTYEQYF. Supplemented by reference TRBV7-2 and TRBJ2-7, the full variable domain reads GAGVSQSPSNKVTEKGKDVELRCDPISGHTALYWYRQSLGQGLEFLIYFQGNSAPDKSGLPSDRFSAERTGGSVSTLTIQRTQQEDSAVYLCASSLALGRSTYEQYFGPGTRLTVT.

The rearrangement uses TRBV6-5 and TRBJ1-6; 9 positions agree with TRBD1. J lost 5 bases, V lost 2 bases, and 4 bases had no gene match. The CDR3 is 16 residues long. From germline, CDR1 is MNHEY and CDR2 SVGAGI. CDR3 sequence reads: CASSYPDRGDNSPLHF. Written as DNA, the CDR3 is TGTGCCAGCAGTTACCCGGACAGGGGAGATAATTCACCCCTCCACTTT.

The chain's CDR3 is CSVERTNYGYTF. The CDR3 bases are TGCAGCGTTGAGCGCACTAACTATGGCTACACCTTC. The rearrangement uses TRBV29-1 and TRBJ1-2; D unclear. The V and J ends lost 3 bases and 0 bases respectively, with 5 bases between them. The CDR3 length is 12 residues. Per germline, CDR1 SQVTM and CDR2 ANQGSEA.

In the case of this clone: A read error may produce the germline difference seen at one junction end. J is TRBJ1-1 and V is TRBV5-5; D is unclear. The CDR3 sequence is 13 residues long. Looked up from germline, CDR1 is SGHKS and CDR2 is YYEKEE (reference sequence). The CDR3 loop reads CARSLSKSGEAFF. Written as DNA, the CDR3 is TGTGCCAGAAGCTTGTCAAAGAGCGGTGAAGCTTTCTTT.

The CDR3 reads CASSIGGQGREQYF. Here the CDR3 DNA reads TGTGCCAGTAGTATAGGGGGACAGGGGCGCGAGCAGTACTTC. This chain uses TRBV19 with TRBJ2-7, with TRBD1 identical over 10 bases. The V gene's germline CDR1 is LNHDA and CDR2 SQIVND (reference sequence). The junction had 3 bases not matched to a gene; V was cut back by 1 base and J by 6 bases. CDR3 length: 14 residues. The full variable domain, in which reference TRBV19 and TRBJ2-7 provide the parts outside the CDR3, is DGGITQSPKYLFRKEGQNVTLSCEQNLNHDAMYWYRQDPGQGLRLIYYSQIVNDFQKGDIAEGYSVSREKKESFPLTVTSAQKNPTAFYLCASSIGGQGREQYFGPGTRLTVT.

The chain has TRBV5-5 and TRBJ2-2; tentatively, D is TRBD1 (5 bases). Germline values: CDR1 SGHKS, CDR2 YYEKEE (reference sequence). The ends were cut back, 3 bases at V and 2 bases at J, with 11 bases in the middle. The length of the CDR3 is 15 residues. CDR3 nucleotide sequence: TGTGCCAGCAGCTCCCCAGGGCTCAACACCGGGGAGCTGTTTTTT. This gives the protein CASSSPGLNTGELFF.

V gene TRBV11-2 combines with J gene TRBJ1-1; D is undetermined. The ends were cut back, 7 bases at V and 1 base at J, with 13 bases in the middle. CDR1 is SGHAT and CDR2 is FQNNGV in the germline V gene. The CDR3 runs to 14 residues. CDR3 in amino acids: CASILDLGNTEAFF. The CDR3 DNA is TGTGCCAGCATACTAGATTTAGGGAACACTGAAGCTTTCTTT.

The chain has TRBV19 and TRBJ1-2; tentatively, D is TRBD1 (5 bases). CDR1 is LNHDA and CDR2 is SQIVND in the germline V gene (reference sequence). V was cut by 7 bases and J by 1 base, with 10 bases left in between. The CDR3 loop spans 13 amino acids. CDR3 nucleotides: TGTGCCAGTACGGCAGGGATTAACTATGGCTACACCTTC. This encodes CASTAGINYGYTF. Full variable domain (outside the CDR3, taken from reference TRBV19 and TRBJ1-2): DGGITQSPKYLFRKEGQNVTLSCEQNLNHDAMYWYRQDPGQGLRLIYYSQIVNDFQKGDIAEGYSVSREKKESFPLTVTSAQKNPTAFYLCASTAGINYGYTFGSGTRLTVV.

The J gene is TRBJ1-2, the V gene TRBV6-1, with D unresolved. The CDR3 runs to 14 residues. V was cut by 7 bases and J by 5 bases, with 17 bases left in between. Germline V lookup: CDR1 MNHNS, CDR2 SASEGT. The CDR3 is CASNLAGVEYGYTF. CDR3 nucleotide sequence: TGTGCCAGCAACCTGGCCGGGGTTGAATATGGCTACACCTTC.

This clone appeared once. V and J are TRBV7-2 and TRBJ2-1, with 8 bases aligning to TRBD2. V shed 5 bases, J shed 8 bases, and the junction held 11 bases outside the gene matches. Germline V gives CDR1 SGHTA, CDR2 FQGNSA. The CDR3 extends over 15 amino acids. CDR3 nucleotide sequence: TGTGCCAGCAGCCACCTTGGGGGACTAGACGATGAGCAGTTCTTC. Translated: CASSHLGGLDDEQFF.

The chain is built from TRBV6-5 and TRBJ1-1; D might be TRBD1 (5 bases). The germline gives CDR1 MNHEY, CDR2 SVGAGI. V shed 7 bases and J shed 4 bases, with 13 bases lying between them. The CDR3 length is 13 residues. CDR3 DNA sequence: TGTGCCAGCAACCAGATTAGGGGCACTGAAGCTTTCTTT. Amino acids: CASNQIRGTEAFF.

As DNA, the CDR3 is TGTGCCAGCAGCCGCAAGAGACAGAGCCCGAAACTCCGGCTGATTATCTACAATGAGCAGTTCTTC. This encodes CASSRKRQSPKLRLIIYNEQFF. The chain uses TRBV21-1 and TRBJ2-1; the listed D gene, TRBD1, was not tested against the DNA. TRBV21-1 is tagged as a pseudogene. The CDR3 length is 22 residues.

This chain connects TRBV5-1 to TRBJ1-1, with unresolved D. CDR1 is SGHRS, CDR2 YFSETQ, per germline. CDR3 size: 12 residues. The germline V and J ends were trimmed by 1 base and 5 bases, with 6 bases remaining between them. In nucleotides, the CDR3 is TGCGCCAGCAGCTTGCCCGGGACTGAAGCTTTCTTT. This codes for CASSLPGTEAFF.

This chain uses TRBV9 with TRBJ2-3; 8 bases agree with TRBD1. Germline V gene data show CDR1 as SGDLS and CDR2 as YYNGEE. The CDR3 is 15 residues long. The V gene end was trimmed by 4 bases and the J gene end by 1 base; junction bases not matched to a gene: 5. The CDR3 reads CASSTRDRRTDTQYF. The CDR3 DNA reads TGTGCCAGCAGCACCCGGGACAGGCGCACAGATACGCAGTATTTT. Complete variable domain (other parts from reference TRBV9 and TRBJ2-3): DSGVTQTPKHLITATGQRVTLRCSPRSGDLSVYWYQQSLDQGLQFLIQYYNGEERAKGNILERFSAQQFPDLHSELNLSSLELGDSALYFCASSTRDRRTDTQYFGPGTRLTVL.